The clone carrying this TCR beta chain was observed a few times. The sample comes from a study of blood T cells in healthy people across ages. Using a J-beta primer mix together with a sample-barcoded 5' primer, a second PCR was run for 7 to 11 cycles. TCRdb analysed the 5' RACE reads with MiXCR anew, one entry per CDR3 protein. Of about 1.4 million distinct CDR3 sequences in the sample, 45% to 70% were seen once. This sequence originates from a man between 18 and 35 years old in good health. Sequenced: blood.

The CDR3 bases are TGCGCCAGCAGCCAGTCAGGGACAGGGGTTGGCTACACCTTC. Its translation is CASSQSGTGVGYTF. The chain employs TRBV4-3 and TRBJ1-2, with 10 bases lining up with TRBD1. With 3 bases clipped from V and 7 bases from J, the junction kept 5 bases outside the gene matches. The CDR3 consists of 14 residues. The germline V gene encodes CDR1 LGHNA and CDR2 YSLEER.